Presented here are 21 T cell receptor beta chains from one specimen sequenced in a study of metastatic and nonmetastatic thyroid tumors. Using MiXCR, TCRdb reanalyzed the PCR reads. Here the sample spans about 25,000 clones, around 20% being singletons. There were no patients who had received any treatment before thyroid surgery. Sample: blood. The receptors here all came from a male donor with papillary thyroid cancer or a benign thyroid nodule (not recorded which). Some clones in this sample may be carry-over from other donors' samples.

This clone came up many times. The J gene is TRBJ2-3, the V gene TRBV7-6, with 7 positions matching TRBD2. The V gene's germline CDR1 is SGHVS and CDR2 FNYEAQ. V was pared by 1 base and J by 5 bases, with 3 bases of the junction left unmatched. The CDR3 has 14 amino acids. In nucleotides, the CDR3 is TGTGCCAGCAGCTTAGACGGGGGGTTAGATACGCAGTATTTT. Encoded protein: CASSLDGGLDTQYF.

This clone was recorded at least ten times. The gene calls are TRBV28 and TRBJ2-1; D gene unclear. This CDR3 has 16 residues. Germline V gene sequence: CDR1 MDHEN, CDR2 SYDVKM. V gave up 2 bases and J gave up 0 bases, with 11 bases separating them. CDR3 DNA: TGTGCCAGCAGTTTAGTCGGCAGTTTCTCCTACAATGAGCAGTTCTTC. This encodes CASSLVGSFSYNEQFF.

This clone was found many times. This rearrangement joins TRBV4-3 to TRBJ2-2, with 8 bases fitting TRBD2. The CDR3 is 16 amino acids. V lost 4 bases to trimming and J lost 4 bases; unmatched junction nucleotides: 8. Germline V lookup: CDR1 LGHNA, CDR2 YSLEER. CDR3 loop: CASSPAVAGTTGELFF. As DNA, the CDR3 is TGCGCCAGCAGCCCAGCGGTAGCGGGAACCACCGGGGAGCTGTTTTTT.

This clone showed up many times. The chain links TRBV7-2 to TRBJ1-4; TRBD1 aligns across 7 bases. Per germline, CDR1 SGHTA and CDR2 FQGNSA. J gave up 4 bases and V 1 base, and 0 bases lay outside the gene matches. This CDR3 contains 14 residues. CDR3 protein: CASSLGDSNEKLFF. The CDR3 nucleotides read TGTGCCAGCAGCTTAGGGGACAGTAATGAAAAACTGTTTTTT.

The sample holds many counts of this clone. The V gene is TRBV20-1, the J gene TRBJ2-1, with 7 bases identical to TRBD1. J gave up 8 bases and V 0 bases, and 10 bases lay outside the gene matches. This CDR3 region has 15 residues. Germline V lookup: CDR1 DFQATT, CDR2 SNEGSKA (reference sequence). The CDR3 DNA reads TGCAGTGCTAGAGACCGGGACAGCTTTAGGGATGAGCAGTTCTTC. Protein sequence: CSARDRDSFRDEQFF.

Ten or more counts support this clone. The chain uses TRBV18 and TRBJ2-4, with 8 bases lining up with TRBD2. CDR3 length: 15 amino acids. V dropped 2 bases and J dropped 3; count of bases not matched to a gene: 3. The V gene's germline CDR1 is KGHSH and CDR2 LQKENI. This CDR3 is CASSPGSGSKNIQYF. The CDR3 DNA is TGTGCCAGCTCACCAGGGAGCGGGAGCAAAAACATTCAGTACTTC.

This clone appeared many times. V usage is TRBV27 and J usage is TRBJ1-6; possibly TRBD1 for D (6 bases). Trimming removed 6 bases from V and 10 bases from J, with 22 bases in between. This CDR3 has 16 amino acids. CDR1 and CDR2 (germline): MNHEY, SMNVEV (reference sequence). The CDR3 DNA reads TGTGCCAGCAGCCCCGGGACATTTGGTGTAAGGTCACCCCTCCACTTT. It yields the protein CASSPGTFGVRSPLHF.

A remark on this clone: This CDR3 is also generated by other DNA sequences in the sample. V and J are TRBV3-1 and TRBJ1-6; D unresolved. Trimming removed 3 bases from V and 0 bases from J, with 12 bases in between. This CDR3 has 17 amino acids. CDR1 LGHDT and CDR2 YNNKEL come from the germline V gene (reference sequence). The CDR3 is CASSQIYGSSYNSPLHF. The CDR3 region has the DNA TGTGCCAGCAGCCAGATATACGGGAGCTCCTATAATTCACCCCTCCACTTT. Supplemented by reference TRBV3-1 and TRBJ1-6, the full variable domain reads DTAVSQTPKYLVTQMGNDKSIKCEQNLGHDTMYWYKQDSKKFLKIMFSYNNKELIINETVPNRFSPKSPDKAHLNLHINSLELGDSAVYFCASSQIYGSSYNSPLHFGNGTRLTVT.

This clone occurred many times. A much larger clone sits a single nucleotide away, making a read error possible. The chain joins TRBV28 to TRBJ1-5, with no clear D. The CDR3 is 15 residues long. In germline, CDR1 is MDHEN, CDR2 SYDVKM. The CDR3 bases are TGTGCCGGCAGTTTATCTCTGCAATCTAGTCAGCCCCAGCATTTT. Its protein product is CAGSLSLQSSQPQHF.

This clone was picked up many times. This chain connects TRBV14 to TRBJ1-5, with D unclear. V lost 1 base and J 5 bases, leaving 6 bases between the germline ends. Germline assignment: CDR1 SGHDN and CDR2 FVKESK. The CDR3 sequence is 13 residues long. CDR3 residues: CASSQGQHQPQHF. The CDR3, as DNA: TGTGCCAGCAGCCAAGGTCAGCATCAGCCCCAGCATTTT.

This clone was counted at least ten times. The rearrangement links TRBV18 to TRBJ2-3; D may correspond to TRBD1 or TRBD2 (6 bases each). The CDR3 is 17 residues long. Germline CDR1 and CDR2: KGHSH and LQKENI. The V end was cut by 2 bases, the J end by 2 bases, with 17 bases between. CDR3 residues: CASSPGPQRGPTDTQYF. CDR3 DNA: TGTGCCAGCTCACCAGGCCCTCAACGGGGGCCCACAGATACGCAGTATTTT.

Ten or more counts support this clone. The genes are TRBV7-2 and TRBJ2-5; 11 nucleotides align to TRBD1. CDR1 and CDR2 (germline): SGHTA, FQGNSA. The CDR3 consists of 18 residues. V was pared by 6 bases and J by 4 bases, with 16 bases of the junction left unmatched. This CDR3 is CASRIGLGQGVLRETQYF. CDR3 DNA sequence: TGTGCCAGCAGGATAGGCTTGGGACAGGGGGTTTTGCGAGAGACCCAGTACTTC.

This clone was detected many times. V gene TRBV20-1 combines with J gene TRBJ2-1, with D uncertain. The V end lost 5 bases, the J end lost 4 bases, and 3 bases lay between the germline ends. The CDR3 is made up of 10 amino acids. Germline CDR1 and CDR2: DFQATT and SNEGSKA (reference sequence). The CDR3 DNA sequence: TGCAGTGCTGGATACAATGAGCAGTTCTTC. Translated, it gives CSAGYNEQFF.

This clone was seen many times. The rearrangement uses TRBV20-1 and TRBJ2-1; 8 bases match TRBD2. The CDR3 consists of 15 residues. Looked up from germline, CDR1 is DFQATT and CDR2 is SNEGSKA (reference sequence). Trimming cost V 0 bases and J 3 bases; bases outside gene matches: 4. CDR3 loop: CSARDQAGGYNEQFF. The CDR3 DNA reads as TGCAGTGCTAGAGATCAGGCGGGAGGCTACAATGAGCAGTTCTTC.

This clone was seen repeatedly, ten times or more. The chain employs TRBV4-1 and TRBJ1-6, with 7 bases fitting TRBD1. CDR1 MGHRA and CDR2 YSYEKL come from the germline V gene. The ends lost 6 bases at V and 6 bases at J; junction bases unmatched: 11. The CDR3 totals 16 residues. DNA for the CDR3: TGCGCCAGCAGTCTGATAGGGACAGTCGGTAATTCACCCCTCCACTTT. It codes for CASSLIGTVGNSPLHF.

This clone showed up many times. V gene TRBV30 combines with J gene TRBJ1-3; 11 nucleotides agree with TRBD1. The CDR3 is made up of 17 amino acids. The V and J ends lost 3 bases and 4 bases, in that order; junction bases with no gene match: 11. Germline V CDR1 and CDR2: GTSNPN, SVGIG (reference sequence). The CDR3 coding sequence is TGTGCCTGGAGGCTCCCCGGGACAGGGGGTCCAGGAAACACCATATATTTT. Translated: CAWRLPGTGGPGNTIYF.

The chain uses TRBV6-1 and TRBJ2-7, with D unclear. Germline V gene data show CDR1 as MNHNS and CDR2 as SASEGT. The CDR3 length is 15 residues. Trimming stripped 4 bases from V and 6 bases from J, with 19 bases between. The CDR3 here is CASSGTGTPTLEQYF. The DNA of the CDR3 is TGTGCCAGCAGTGGAACCGGAACACCAACCCTCGAGCAGTACTTC.

This clone appeared a few times. The chain couples TRBV27 to TRBJ1-2; 11 bases line up with TRBD1. This CDR3 comprises 13 residues. With V trimmed by 4 bases and J by 10 bases, 5 bases remained unmatched. The germline gives CDR1 MNHEY, CDR2 SMNVEV (reference sequence). The CDR3 loop is CASSWTGGNFYTF. The CDR3 nucleotides are TGTGCCAGCAGTTGGACAGGGGGCAATTTCTACACCTTC.

Concerning this clone: At one end the junction does not follow the germline gene, possibly because of a read error. The J gene is TRBJ1-4, the V gene TRBV20-1; D unclear. This CDR3 has 15 amino acids. Germline V gives CDR1 DFQATT, CDR2 SNEGSKA (reference sequence). The CDR3 loop reads CSASSGFATSEKLFF. The CDR3 nucleotides read TGCAGTGCTAGTAGTGGTTTTGCAACTAGTGAAAAACTGTTTTTT.

This clone appeared many times. A read error may explain this, as a much larger clone is one base away. The chain carries TRBV19 and TRBJ1-1, with no clear D. The germline gives CDR1 LNHDA, CDR2 SQIVND (reference sequence). The CDR3 is made up of 13 amino acids. CDR3 loop: CASSTALNTGAFF. The CDR3 nucleotides read TGTGCCAGTAGTACCGCCCTGAACACTGGAGCTTTCTTT.

This clone has at least ten counts. The rearrangement links TRBV5-1 to TRBJ1-1, with 11 bases fitting TRBD1. After removal of 3 bases from V and 4 bases from J, the junction contained 5 bases not matched to a gene. Germline CDR1 SGHRS, CDR2 YFSETQ. The CDR3 has 15 residues. CDR3 nucleotide sequence: TGCGCCAGCAGCTCTACCGGGACAGGGGGCACTGAAGCTTTCTTT. Protein product: CASSSTGTGGTEAFF.